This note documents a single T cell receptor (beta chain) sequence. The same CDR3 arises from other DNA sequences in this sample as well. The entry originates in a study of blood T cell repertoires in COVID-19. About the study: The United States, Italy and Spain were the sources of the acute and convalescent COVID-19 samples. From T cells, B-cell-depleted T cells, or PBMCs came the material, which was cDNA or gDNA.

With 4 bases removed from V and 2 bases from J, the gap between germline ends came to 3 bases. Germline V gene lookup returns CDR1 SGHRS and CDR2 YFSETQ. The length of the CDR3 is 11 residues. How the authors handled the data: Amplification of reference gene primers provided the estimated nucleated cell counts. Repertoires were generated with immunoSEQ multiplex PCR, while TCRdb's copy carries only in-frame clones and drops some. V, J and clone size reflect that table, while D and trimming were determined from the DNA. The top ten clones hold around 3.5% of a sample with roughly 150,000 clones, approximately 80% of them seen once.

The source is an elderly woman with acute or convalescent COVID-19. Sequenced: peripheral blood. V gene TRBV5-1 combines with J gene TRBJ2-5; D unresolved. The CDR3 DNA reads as TGCGCCAGCAGCCTTCAAGAGACCCAGTACTTC. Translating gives CASSLQETQYF.